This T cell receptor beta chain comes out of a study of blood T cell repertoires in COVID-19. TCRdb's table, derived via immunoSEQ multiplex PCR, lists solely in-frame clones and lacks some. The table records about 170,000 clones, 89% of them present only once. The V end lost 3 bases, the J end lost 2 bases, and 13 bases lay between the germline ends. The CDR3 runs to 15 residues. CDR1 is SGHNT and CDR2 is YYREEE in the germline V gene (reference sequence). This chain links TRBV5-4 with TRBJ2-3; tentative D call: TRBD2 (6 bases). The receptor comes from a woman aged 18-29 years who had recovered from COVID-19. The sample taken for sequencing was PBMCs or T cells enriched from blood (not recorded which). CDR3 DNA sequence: TGTGCCAGCAGCTGGAGGGGCGCAACCACAGATACGCAGTATTTT. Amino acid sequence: CASSWRGATTDTQYF.